This entry lists 31 T cell receptor beta chains sequenced from one sample in a study of T-cell memory formation after mild COVID-19. In TCRdb, the 5' RACE reads were re-called with MiXCR into one record per CDR3 protein. The sample has about half a million distinct CDR3 sequences, roughly 20% seen once. Sequenced input: PBMCs or a T cell subset sorted from them (not recorded which). These receptors all stem from an adult woman who had mild COVID-19 (a few samples of this study predate the infection). Cell type and time point are not known.

This clonotype showed up just a few times. The rearrangement joins TRBV20-1 to TRBJ2-5; D is possibly TRBD2 (7 bases). The CDR3 has 13 residues. V shed 7 bases and J shed 4 bases, with 16 bases lying between them. In germline, CDR1 is DFQATT, CDR2 SNEGSKA (reference sequence). This CDR3 reads CSGEGGAGETQYF. CDR3 nucleotides: TGCAGTGGCGAGGGGGGGGCCGGAGAGACCCAGTACTTC.

The J gene is TRBJ2-1, the V gene TRBV28; D might be TRBD2 (6 bases). From germline, CDR1 is MDHEN and CDR2 SYDVKM. The CDR3 covers 13 residues. The germline V and J ends were trimmed by 3 bases and 4 bases, with 7 bases remaining between them. The DNA of the CDR3 is TGTGCCAGCAGTTTCCGGGAGTACAATGAGCAGTTCTTC. It codes for CASSFREYNEQFF.

CDR3 coding DNA: TGTGCAGCCTCGCGGGGGGCCACAGATACGCAGTATTTT. It encodes CAASRGATDTQYF. This sequence joins TRBV7-9 and TRBJ2-3, with 8 bases fitting TRBD2. The V gene's germline CDR1 is SEHNR and CDR2 FQNEAQ (reference sequence). The CDR3 has 13 residues. Full variable domain (rest looked up from reference TRBV7-9 and TRBJ2-3): DTGVSQNPRHKITKRGQNVTFRCDPISEHNRLYWYRQTLGQGPEFLTYFQNEAQLEKSRLLSDRFSAERPKGSFSTLEIQRTEQGDSAMYLCAASRGATDTQYFGPGTRLTVL.

This clonotype has more than one count but fewer than ten. The rearrangement joins TRBV5-6 to TRBJ1-1; no firm D call. Germline assignment: CDR1 SGHDT and CDR2 YYEEEE. V was trimmed by 2 bases and J by 1 base, leaving 9 bases between them. CDR3 length: 14 amino acids. Here the CDR3 DNA reads TGTGCCAGCAGCTTAAGGGCCGCGAACACTGAAGCTTTCTTT. Its protein product is CASSLRAANTEAFF.

The chain employs TRBV4-1 and TRBJ2-6; D unclear. CDR1 MGHRA and CDR2 YSYEKL come from the germline V gene. V was shortened by 4 bases and J by 0 bases, with 7 bases between the two germline ends. There are 15 residues in the CDR3. The CDR3 DNA follows: TGCGCCAGCAGCCCCCACTTCTCTGGGGCCAACGTCCTGACTTTC. This sequence encodes CASSPHFSGANVLTF.

This clonotype has more than one count but fewer than ten. CDR3 nucleotides: TGTGCCAGCAGTTACTCGGAGGGGTCCCTCTATGGCTACACCTTC. It encodes CASSYSEGSLYGYTF. The chain recombines TRBV6-5 with TRBJ1-2; maybe TRBD1 (5 bases). V lost 0 bases and J 4 bases, leaving 12 bases between the germline ends. The CDR3 covers 15 residues. Looked up from germline, CDR1 is MNHEY and CDR2 is SVGAGI.

This clonotype was observed many times. The CDR3 sequence: CASSVEGGQANEQFF. The CDR3, as DNA: TGTGCCAGCAGCGTAGAAGGGGGGCAAGCGAATGAGCAGTTCTTC. The chain employs TRBV9 and TRBJ2-1; either TRBD1 or TRBD2 may fit D (6 bases each). The CDR3 is made up of 15 amino acids. The germline CDR1 and CDR2 sequences are SGDLS and YYNGEE. Trimming removed 0 bases at V and 7 bases at J, with 14 bases between.

The sample holds a few counts of this clonotype. The rearrangement uses TRBV25-1 and TRBJ2-7; 10 bases align to TRBD1. Germline CDR1 is MGHDK and CDR2 is SYGVNS. This CDR3 is 13 amino acids long. The V segment lost 10 bases and the J segment 4 bases; nucleotides outside the gene matches: 7. The CDR3 region is CATEGTGEYEQYF. CDR3 in DNA: TGTGCCACCGAGGGGACAGGGGAGTACGAGCAGTACTTC.

This clonotype has a handful of counts. The chain links TRBV10-3 to TRBJ1-5; the D is unclear. Germline lookup yields CDR1 ENHRY and CDR2 SYGVKD. V dropped 8 bases and J dropped 6 bases, with 17 bases sitting between them. The CDR3 contains 14 residues. DNA of the CDR3: TGTGCCATCCGCGGGGAGGAATCAGCTCAGCCCCAGCATTTT. Protein sequence: CAIRGEESAQPQHF.

This clonotype was picked up a small number of times. The V and J genes are TRBV4-3 and TRBJ2-2, with D tentatively TRBD1 (5 bases). This CDR3 region has 15 residues. Between the trimmed V and J ends, which lost 1 base and 2 bases, there was a span of 8 bases. The germline CDR1 and CDR2 sequences are LGHNA and YSLEER. The chain's CDR3 is CASSQARTNTGELFF. The CDR3 bases are TGCGCCAGCAGCCAAGCGAGGACAAACACCGGGGAGCTGTTTTTT.

The chain couples TRBV7-9 to TRBJ2-5; 9 nucleotides align to TRBD2. The CDR3 extends over 15 amino acids. CDR1 is SEHNR, CDR2 FQNEAQ, per germline (reference sequence). The trim removed 3 bases at V and 4 bases at J, leaving 6 bases unmatched. The CDR3 reads CASSLAGGPVETQYF. DNA for the CDR3: TGTGCCAGCAGCTTGGCGGGGGGGCCGGTAGAGACCCAGTACTTC.

CDR3 DNA sequence: TGTGCCAGCAGCCAAGACTTACAGGGACGGACTGAAGCTTTCTTT. It translates to CASSQDLQGRTEAFF. The chain joins TRBV4-2 to TRBJ1-1; tentative D call: TRBD1 (6 bases). Trimming took off 0 bases at V and 5 bases at J, with 13 bases between the two ends. The germline CDR1 and CDR2 sequences are LGHNA and YNFKEQ. The length of the CDR3 is 15 residues.

The chain is built from TRBV30 and TRBJ2-3, with TRBD1 matching 8 bases. Germline V gene sequence: CDR1 GTSNPN, CDR2 SVGIG (reference sequence). The CDR3 contains 12 residues. The junction had 8 bases not matched to a gene; V was cut back by 1 base and J by 14 bases. The CDR3 DNA reads as TGTGCCTGGAGTGCGGTGGGACAGGCTCTGTATTTT. Encoded protein: CAWSAVGQALYF.

This rearrangement joins TRBV5-4 to TRBJ2-2; the D gene is possibly TRBD1 (6 bases). V dropped 4 bases and J dropped 6 bases, with 16 bases sitting between them. Germline V gene sequence: CDR1 SGHNT, CDR2 YYREEE (reference sequence). The CDR3 runs to 15 residues. CDR3 nucleotides: TGTGCCAGCAGCCCACTCACAGGGTACTCCGGGGAGCTGTTTTTT. Amino acid sequence: CASSPLTGYSGELFF.

This clonotype was counted between two and nine times. This chain connects TRBV12-3 or TRBV12-4 to TRBJ2-1; D not certain. Trimming took 7 bases from V and 0 from J, leaving 10 bases between them. The CDR3 is made up of 14 amino acids. This chain's CDR3 is CASTPRSSYNEQFF. The CDR3 DNA sequence: TGTGCCAGCACCCCGAGAAGCTCCTACAATGAGCAGTTCTTC.

V usage is TRBV7-9 and J usage is TRBJ2-3; TRBD1 aligns across 9 bases. Looked up from germline, CDR1 is SEHNR and CDR2 is FQNEAQ (reference sequence). CDR3 length: 17 residues. J was trimmed by 5 bases and V by 4 bases; bases with no gene match: 13. CDR3 region: CASSSTGSGQGKDTQYF. CDR3 in DNA: TGTGCCAGCAGCTCCACCGGATCGGGACAGGGTAAAGATACGCAGTATTTT.

This clonotype was observed a few times. The chain combines TRBV20-1 with TRBJ2-1; no firm D call. The CDR3 covers 11 residues. Germline values: CDR1 DFQATT, CDR2 SNEGSKA (reference sequence). Trimming removed 0 bases at V and 12 bases at J, with 9 bases between. Written as DNA, the CDR3 is TGCAGTGCTAGAGAGGGCTACCTGCAGTTCTTC. Amino acid sequence: CSAREGYLQFF.

This clonotype was recorded a few times. The V gene is TRBV19, the J gene TRBJ2-7; D call uncertain. Germline V gene lookup returns CDR1 LNHDA and CDR2 SQIVND (reference sequence). The CDR3 contains 12 residues. V gave up 3 bases and J gave up 3 bases, with 6 bases separating them. The DNA of the CDR3 is TGTGCCAGTAGTATGTATCGCTACGAGCAGTACTTC. Translation gives CASSMYRYEQYF.

The chain joins TRBV6-5 to TRBJ1-1; no clear D. CDR3 size: 13 residues. Germline V gene data show CDR1 as MNHEY and CDR2 as SVGAGI. V dropped 0 bases and J dropped 5 bases, with 7 bases sitting between them. CDR3 region: CASSYSSLTEAFF. CDR3 nucleotide sequence: TGTGCCAGCAGTTACTCGTCACTTACTGAAGCTTTCTTT.

This clonotype was counted ten times or more. The chain employs TRBV7-2 and TRBJ2-1; D is unresolved. Deletions cut 6 bases from V and 9 bases from J, with 9 bases between. CDR3 size: 11 residues. The germline CDR1 and CDR2 sequences are SGHTA and FQGNSA. CDR3 sequence: CASSFTFEQFF. CDR3 DNA: TGTGCCAGCAGTTTCACTTTTGAGCAGTTCTTC.

There are a few counts of this clonotype. The rearrangement links TRBV9 to TRBJ1-1; D remains ambiguous. The CDR3 runs to 13 residues. Trimming took off 4 bases at V and 2 bases at J, with 9 bases between the two ends. In germline, CDR1 is SGDLS, CDR2 YYNGEE. The CDR3 reads CASSPQSNTEAFF. The CDR3 DNA reads TGTGCCAGCAGCCCTCAGTCTAACACTGAAGCTTTCTTT.

This chain connects TRBV12-3 or TRBV12-4 to TRBJ1-1; 7 bases agree with TRBD1. This CDR3 has 14 amino acids. With 5 bases clipped from V and 6 bases from J, the junction kept 9 bases outside the gene matches. The CDR3 loop reads CASSLGQELAEAFF. Written as DNA, the CDR3 is TGTGCCAGCAGTCTAGGACAGGAACTTGCTGAAGCTTTCTTT.

Here the CDR3 DNA reads TGTGCCAGCAGTCCCACGGCCGAGGGCGGCTACGAGCAGTACTTC. This codes for CASSPTAEGGYEQYF. The V and J genes are TRBV6-1 and TRBJ2-7, with D maybe TRBD2 (5 bases). V lost 5 bases and J lost 3, with 17 bases in between. The CDR3 is made up of 15 amino acids. Looked up from germline, CDR1 is MNHNS and CDR2 is SASEGT.

The CDR3 loop is CASSFGLATYEQYF. In nucleotides, the CDR3 is TGTGCCAGCAGCTTCGGACTGGCGACCTACGAGCAGTACTTC. The chain carries TRBV7-2 and TRBJ2-7, with D perhaps TRBD2 (5 bases). CDR1 is SGHTA and CDR2 is FQGNSA in the germline V gene. Trimming pared 3 bases from V and 2 bases from J, leaving 11 bases between. CDR3 size: 14 residues.

This rearrangement joins TRBV6-5 to TRBJ2-1; 8 bases align to TRBD2. From germline, CDR1 is MNHEY and CDR2 SVGAGI. V lost 0 bases, J lost 6 bases, and 13 bases stayed unmatched. The CDR3 spans 18 residues. The CDR3 spells CASSYSMTGLVVGNEQFF. The DNA of the CDR3 is TGTGCCAGCAGTTACTCGATGACGGGACTAGTGGTGGGCAATGAGCAGTTCTTC.

This clonotype occurred a few times. This chain joins TRBV29-1 and TRBJ1-1; no firm D call. V gave up 2 bases and J gave up 4 bases, with 14 bases separating them. Germline lookup yields CDR1 SQVTM and CDR2 ANQGSEA. The CDR3 extends over 14 amino acids. CDR3 amino acids: CSVELSPLGTEAFF. The CDR3 bases are TGCAGCGTTGAACTTTCCCCGTTGGGCACTGAAGCTTTCTTT. Full variable domain (outside the CDR3, taken from reference TRBV29-1 and TRBJ1-1): SAVISQKPSRDICQRGTSLTIQCQVDSQVTMMFWYRQQPGQSLTLIATANQGSEATYESGFVIDKFPISRPNLTFSTLTVSNMSPEDSSIYLCSVELSPLGTEAFFGQGTRLTVV.

This clonotype was detected only once. J is TRBJ2-3 and V is TRBV29-1; TRBD1 agrees at 8 bases. The CDR3 covers 14 residues. The J segment lost 5 bases and the V segment lost 7 bases, leaving 11 bases of the junction unmatched. In germline, CDR1 is SQVTM, CDR2 ANQGSEA. The CDR3 spells CSGRRTGRKDTQYF. The CDR3 DNA reads TGCAGCGGGAGAAGGACAGGGCGGAAAGATACGCAGTATTTT.

The chain carries TRBV15 and TRBJ2-2; D ambiguous. This CDR3 comprises 14 residues. Deletions cut 5 bases from V and 8 bases from J, with 15 bases between. Germline CDR1 reads LNHNV; CDR2 reads YYDKDF (reference sequence). This CDR3 reads CATSPEAGLGELFF. The CDR3, as DNA: TGTGCCACCAGCCCCGAGGCAGGTCTAGGGGAGCTGTTTTTT.

The genes are TRBV5-1 and TRBJ2-2; 11 positions agree with TRBD1. The J segment lost 0 bases and the V segment lost 2 bases, leaving 3 bases of the junction unmatched. This CDR3 is 17 amino acids long. CDR1 is SGHRS, CDR2 YFSETQ, per germline. This CDR3 reads CASSFGQGASNTGELFF. DNA of the CDR3: TGCGCCAGCAGCTTCGGACAGGGGGCATCGAACACCGGGGAGCTGTTTTTT.

This clonotype was recorded many times. V usage is TRBV20-1 and J usage is TRBJ2-3; TRBD2 matches at 14 bases. This CDR3 comprises 18 residues. From germline, CDR1 is DFQATT and CDR2 SNEGSKA (reference sequence). V gave up 2 bases and J gave up 4 bases; unmatched junction bases: 11. CDR3 sequence reads: CSARPGLAGDWYADTQYF. CDR3 coding DNA: TGCAGTGCTAGACCGGGACTAGCGGGAGACTGGTATGCAGATACGCAGTATTTT.

This chain links TRBV5-1 with TRBJ1-2, with TRBD1 matching 7 bases. The CDR3 runs 14 residues. Germline assignment: CDR1 SGHRS and CDR2 YFSETQ. V lost 2 bases, J lost 8 bases, and 9 bases stayed unmatched. The CDR3 here is CASSFSTGDNGYTF. The CDR3 DNA reads TGCGCCAGCAGCTTCTCCACAGGGGACAACGGCTACACCTTC.